The rows below give T cell receptor beta chains drawn from one sample of a study of blood T cell repertoires in COVID-19. Data came from immunoSEQ multiplex PCR; TCRdb stores just in-frame clones and leaves some out. The sample lists about 160,000 clones, roughly 87% occurring once. Sequenced input: PBMCs or T cells enriched from blood (not recorded which). All receptors come from a woman in her forties or fifties who had recovered from COVID-19. The CDR3 runs from the conserved cysteine through the conserved F or W. D genes are given only for firm matches. Clone sizes are given selectively: once, few, many, or a class where the clone is expanded.

len: 15; abundance: few; j_gene: TRBJ1-3; d_gene: TRBD1; v_gene: TRBV19; CDR3nt: TGTGCCAGTAGAAGGCGGGACAGCTCTGGAAACACCATATATTTT; CDR3aa: CASRRRDSSGNTIYF
len: 16; abundance: NA; j_gene: TRBJ2-3; d_gene: TRBD1; v_gene: TRBV24-1; CDR3nt: TGTGCCACCAGTGATCCTAAGACAGGGAGCACAGATACGCAGTATTTT; CDR3aa: CATSDPKTGSTDTQYF
len: 14; abundance: NA; j_gene: TRBJ2-7; d_gene: TRBD1; v_gene: TRBV13; CDR3nt: TGTGCCAGCAGATACGGACAGGGCGGAGGCGAGCAGTACTTC; CDR3aa: CASRYGQGGGEQYF
len: 14; abundance: NA; j_gene: TRBJ2-5; d_gene: TRBD2; v_gene: TRBV28; CDR3nt: TGTGCCAGCACAGCGGGAGGGGTTTGGGAGACCCAGTACTTC; CDR3aa: CASTAGGVWETQYF
len: 17; abundance: NA; j_gene: TRBJ2-1; d_gene: TRBD2; v_gene: TRBV7-7; CDR3nt: TGTGCTAGCAGCGCAGCTAGCGGAAAGAGCTCCTACAATGAGCAGTTCTTC; CDR3aa: CASSAASGKSSYNEQFF
len: 14; abundance: NA; j_gene: TRBJ2-1; d_gene: NA; v_gene: TRBV7-8; CDR3nt: TGTGCCAGCAGCTCTACAGGGTCCTACAATGAGCAGTTCTTC; CDR3aa: CASSSTGSYNEQFF
len: 13; abundance: NA; j_gene: TRBJ2-5; d_gene: NA; v_gene: TRBV29-1; CDR3nt: TGCAGCGTTGGTGTAAATTACCAAGAGACCCAGTACTTC; CDR3aa: CSVGVNYQETQYF
len: 13; abundance: NA; j_gene: TRBJ2-7; d_gene: NA; v_gene: TRBV6-2/TRBV6-3; CDR3nt: TGTGCCAGCAGTTACTCAACAGGGACGGAGCAGTACTTC; CDR3aa: CASSYSTGTEQYF
len: 14; abundance: NA; j_gene: TRBJ2-7; d_gene: NA; v_gene: TRBV27; CDR3nt: TGTGCCAGCAGTTTGAGTAAGGAAGCAGGCGAGCAGTACTTC; CDR3aa: CASSLSKEAGEQYF
len: 15; abundance: NA; j_gene: TRBJ1-5; d_gene: TRBD1; v_gene: TRBV27; CDR3nt: TGTGCCAGCAGGCAGAACAGGGGTAGCAATCAGCCCCAGCATTTT; CDR3aa: CASRQNRGSNQPQHF
len: 16; abundance: once; j_gene: TRBJ2-1; d_gene: NA; v_gene: TRBV19; CDR3nt: TGTGCCAGTAGTGGTATCGGCCTCGGGGGTCAAAATGAGCAGTTCTTC; CDR3aa: CASSGIGLGGQNEQFF
len: 14; abundance: few; j_gene: TRBJ1-1; d_gene: NA; v_gene: TRBV6-4; CDR3nt: TGTGCCAGCAGTGAGGGGACAACGAACACTGAAGCTTTCTTT; CDR3aa: CASSEGTTNTEAFF
len: 14; abundance: NA; j_gene: TRBJ2-1; d_gene: NA; v_gene: TRBV29-1; CDR3nt: TGCAGCGTTGAAGTCCGGAGCTCCTACAATGAGCAGTTCTTC; CDR3aa: CSVEVRSSYNEQFF
len: 15; abundance: NA; j_gene: TRBJ2-1; d_gene: NA; v_gene: TRBV5-1; CDR3nt: TGCGCCAGCAGAAATGTGGATGGGGGCGAGAATGAGCAGTTCTTC; CDR3aa: CASRNVDGGENEQFF
len: 16; abundance: NA; j_gene: TRBJ2-5; d_gene: TRBD2; v_gene: TRBV3-1/TRBV3-2; CDR3nt: TGTGCCAGCAGCCCTTTGGGGACTAGCGGGAGGGAGACCCAGTACTTC; CDR3aa: CASSPLGTSGRETQYF
len: 12; abundance: NA; j_gene: TRBJ1-1; d_gene: NA; v_gene: TRBV5-8; CDR3nt: TGTGCCAGCAGCCCCGGGGGGTTTCAAGCTTTCTTT; CDR3aa: CASSPGGFQAFF
len: 16; abundance: NA; j_gene: TRBJ2-1; d_gene: TRBD2; v_gene: TRBV4-2; CDR3nt: TGTGCCAGCAGCCAACGCCTAGCGCTAGCGGACAATGAGCAGTTCTTC; CDR3aa: CASSQRLALADNEQFF
len: 17; abundance: NA; j_gene: TRBJ2-7; d_gene: TRBD2; v_gene: TRBV27; CDR3nt: TGTGCCAGCAGTCCGCCGACTAGCGGGACTCGATTGGGGGAGCAGTACTTC; CDR3aa: CASSPPTSGTRLGEQYF